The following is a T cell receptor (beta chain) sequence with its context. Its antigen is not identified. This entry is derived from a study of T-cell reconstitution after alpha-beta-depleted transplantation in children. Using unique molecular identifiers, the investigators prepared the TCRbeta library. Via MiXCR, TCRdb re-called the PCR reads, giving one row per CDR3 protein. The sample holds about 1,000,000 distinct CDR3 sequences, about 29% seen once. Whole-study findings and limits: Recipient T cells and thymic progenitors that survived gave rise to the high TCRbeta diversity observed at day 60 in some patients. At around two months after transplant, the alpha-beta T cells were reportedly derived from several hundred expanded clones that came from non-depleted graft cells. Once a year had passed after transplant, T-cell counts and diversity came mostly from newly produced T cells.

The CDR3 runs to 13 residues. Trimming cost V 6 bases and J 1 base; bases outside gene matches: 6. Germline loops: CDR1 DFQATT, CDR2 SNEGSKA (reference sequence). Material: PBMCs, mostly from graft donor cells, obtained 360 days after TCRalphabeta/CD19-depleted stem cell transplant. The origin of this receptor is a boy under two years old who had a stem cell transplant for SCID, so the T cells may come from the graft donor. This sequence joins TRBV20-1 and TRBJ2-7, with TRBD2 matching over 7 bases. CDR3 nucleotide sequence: TGCAGTGCCCGGGACTACCAGTCCTACGAGCAGTACTTC. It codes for CSARDYQSYEQYF.